This is a list of T cell receptor beta chains from one sample in a study of molecular identifiers for immune sequencing clone quantification. TCRdb re-analysed the PCR reads in MiXCR, keeping a single row per CDR3 protein. The sample contains some 100,000 distinct CDR3 sequences, 35% to 40% of which appear only once. Material: naive CD8+ T cells from blood, with Jurkat cell RNA spiked in. These receptors all stem from a human donor in good health. Some libraries in this study had Jurkat cell RNA spiked in. Both conserved end residues are part of each CDR3. Fields, in order: clone size, V gene, D gene, CDR3 length, J gene, CDR3 protein, CDR3 DNA. The D gene is left open where the match is weak. Size is stated for part of the rows, as once, few or many counts, or as a class when the clone is expanded.

clone_size: many; v_call: TRBV6-5; d_call: TRBD1; cdr3_length: 15; j_call: TRBJ1-4; cdr3_aa: CASSYSWDRGDKLFF; cdr3_nt: TGTGCCAGCAGTTACTCATGGGACAGGGGTGATAAACTGTTTTTT
clone_size: few; v_call: TRBV28; d_call: NA; cdr3_length: 14; j_call: TRBJ1-1; cdr3_aa: CASSLTRMNTEAFF; cdr3_nt: TGTGCCAGCAGTTTAACGAGGATGAACACTGAAGCTTTCTTT
clone_size: many; v_call: TRBV6-5; d_call: TRBD2; cdr3_length: 15; j_call: TRBJ2-3; cdr3_aa: CASSPLAGAADTQYF; cdr3_nt: TGTGCCAGCAGCCCACTAGCGGGAGCAGCAGATACGCAGTATTTT
clone_size: few; v_call: TRBV2; d_call: NA; cdr3_length: 12; j_call: TRBJ2-3; cdr3_aa: CASSGETDTQYF; cdr3_nt: TGTGCCAGCAGCGGAGAGACAGATACGCAGTATTTT
clone_size: NA; v_call: TRBV6-2/TRBV6-3; d_call: TRBD2; cdr3_length: 14; j_call: TRBJ2-7; cdr3_aa: CASSYSSGSGEQYF; cdr3_nt: TGTGCCAGCAGTTACTCTAGCGGGTCGGGCGAGCAGTACTTC
clone_size: NA; v_call: TRBV20-1; d_call: TRBD2; cdr3_length: 14; j_call: TRBJ2-1; cdr3_aa: CSVPPGLAYNEQFF; cdr3_nt: TGCAGTGTCCCACCGGGACTAGCCTACAATGAGCAGTTCTTC
clone_size: few; v_call: TRBV7-8; d_call: TRBD2; cdr3_length: 14; j_call: TRBJ2-7; cdr3_aa: CASSLGGEGYEQYF; cdr3_nt: TGTGCCAGCAGCTTAGGTGGGGAGGGCTACGAGCAGTACTTC
clone_size: many; v_call: TRBV7-9; d_call: NA; cdr3_length: 11; j_call: TRBJ2-7; cdr3_aa: CASTRDYEQYF; cdr3_nt: TGTGCCAGCACACGGGATTACGAGCAGTACTTC
clone_size: NA; v_call: TRBV13; d_call: NA; cdr3_length: 14; j_call: TRBJ2-7; cdr3_aa: CASSLRLSGREQYF; cdr3_nt: TGTGCCAGCAGCTTGCGCCTATCAGGCCGGGAGCAGTACTTC
clone_size: NA; v_call: TRBV9; d_call: TRBD2; cdr3_length: 17; j_call: TRBJ2-3; cdr3_aa: CASSVDVNGRALDTQYF; cdr3_nt: TGTGCCAGCAGCGTAGACGTGAACGGGAGGGCCCTAGATACGCAGTATTTT
clone_size: NA; v_call: TRBV27; d_call: NA; cdr3_length: 15; j_call: TRBJ2-2; cdr3_aa: CASSLVQGNTGELFF; cdr3_nt: TGTGCCAGCAGTTTGGTTCAGGGGAACACCGGGGAGCTGTTTTTT
clone_size: few; v_call: TRBV5-4; d_call: TRBD2; cdr3_length: 15; j_call: TRBJ2-2; cdr3_aa: CASRLAGGSSGELFF; cdr3_nt: TGTGCCAGCAGGCTAGCGGGAGGGAGTTCCGGGGAGCTGTTTTTT
clone_size: NA; v_call: TRBV4-3; d_call: TRBD1; cdr3_length: 13; j_call: TRBJ2-7; cdr3_aa: CASSQVQGHEQNF; cdr3_nt: TGCGCCAGCAGCCAAGTACAGGGGCACGAGCAGAACTTC
clone_size: many; v_call: TRBV4-2; d_call: NA; cdr3_length: 17; j_call: TRBJ1-3; cdr3_aa: CASSPQRAGYSGNTIYF; cdr3_nt: TGTGCCAGCAGCCCTCAGAGAGCGGGGTACTCTGGAAACACCATATATTTT
clone_size: NA; v_call: TRBV13; d_call: TRBD2; cdr3_length: 16; j_call: TRBJ2-3; cdr3_aa: CASSSQLAGGTDTLYF; cdr3_nt: TGTGCCAGCAGCTCCCAACTAGCGGGAGGTACAGATACGCTGTATTTT
clone_size: few; v_call: TRBV5-1; d_call: TRBD1; cdr3_length: 15; j_call: TRBJ1-1; cdr3_aa: CASSAPGQGRIEAFF; cdr3_nt: TGCGCCAGCAGCGCCCCGGGACAGGGTCGTATTGAAGCTTTCTTT
clone_size: NA; v_call: TRBV19; d_call: NA; cdr3_length: 15; j_call: TRBJ1-2; cdr3_aa: CASSLTLQGRYGYTF; cdr3_nt: TGTGCCAGTAGTCTCACCCTGCAGGGACGCTATGGCTACACCTTC
clone_size: many; v_call: TRBV7-9; d_call: TRBD1; cdr3_length: 14; j_call: TRBJ1-4; cdr3_aa: CASSLRTGHEKLFF; cdr3_nt: TGTGCCAGCAGCCTCCGGACAGGCCATGAAAAACTGTTTTTT
clone_size: few; v_call: TRBV28; d_call: NA; cdr3_length: 13; j_call: TRBJ2-3; cdr3_aa: CASSLGITGTQYF; cdr3_nt: TGTGCCAGCAGTTTGGGGATCACAGGTACGCAGTATTTT
clone_size: many; v_call: TRBV11-2; d_call: NA; cdr3_length: 16; j_call: TRBJ2-3; cdr3_aa: CASSNEPERDSDTQYF; cdr3_nt: TGTGCCAGCAGCAACGAACCAGAGAGAGACTCAGATACGCAGTATTTT
clone_size: few; v_call: TRBV6-5; d_call: NA; cdr3_length: 15; j_call: TRBJ2-3; cdr3_aa: CASWRQPTSTDTQYF; cdr3_nt: TGTGCCAGTTGGCGGCAGCCAACTAGCACAGATACGCAGTATTTT
clone_size: few; v_call: TRBV7-3; d_call: NA; cdr3_length: 14; j_call: TRBJ2-1; cdr3_aa: CASSLVPGYNEQFF; cdr3_nt: TGTGCCAGCAGCTTAGTTCCAGGGTACAATGAGCAGTTCTTC
clone_size: few; v_call: TRBV29-1; d_call: TRBD1; cdr3_length: 15; j_call: TRBJ2-2; cdr3_aa: CSVVPGQGRGGELFF; cdr3_nt: TGCAGCGTGGTACCGGGACAGGGGCGGGGCGGGGAGCTGTTTTTT
clone_size: NA; v_call: TRBV27; d_call: TRBD1; cdr3_length: 15; j_call: TRBJ2-2; cdr3_aa: CASRMTGVNTGELIF; cdr3_nt: TGTGCCAGCAGAATGACAGGGGTGAACACCGGGGAGCTGATTTTT